Presented here are 10 T cell receptor beta chains from one specimen sequenced in a study of cytomegalovirus exposure and HLA in healthy donors. It was with 60 Vbeta and 13 Jbeta primers that the PCR ran. The assay was immunoSEQ multiplex PCR, and TCRdb's table has in-frame clones only and misses some. The sample has 150,000 to 200,000 clones, roughly 79% seen once. Sequencing was done on a sample of PBMCs. The receptor set was obtained from a woman aged 45-65 years in good health and CMV-seronegative.

The CDR3 sequence is CASSKTGANYGYTF. The CDR3 DNA reads TGTGCCAGCAGCAAGACAGGGGCCAACTATGGCTACACCTTC. This rearrangement joins TRBV5-5 to TRBJ1-2, with 8 bases fitting TRBD1. The CDR3 is 14 amino acids. J gave up 2 bases and V 4 bases, and 4 bases lay outside the gene matches. The germline gives CDR1 SGHKS, CDR2 YYEKEE (reference sequence).

V usage is TRBV5-4 and J usage is TRBJ2-3; 7 nucleotides agree with TRBD1. Looked up from germline, CDR1 is SGHNT and CDR2 is YYREEE (reference sequence). CDR3 length: 17 amino acids. The V segment lost 0 bases and the J segment 3 bases; nucleotides outside the gene matches: 10. The CDR3 here is CASSLAADRSATDTQYF. CDR3 DNA sequence: TGTGCCAGCAGCTTGGCCGCGGACAGGTCGGCAACAGATACGCAGTATTTT.

The chain employs TRBV7-8 and TRBJ2-7; D is uncertain. Per germline, CDR1 SGHVS and CDR2 FQNEAQ. V shed 5 bases and J shed 0 bases, with 2 bases lying between them. This CDR3 has 11 amino acids. In nucleotides, the CDR3 is TGTGCCAGCAGCCACTCCTACGAGCAGTACTTC. It yields the protein CASSHSYEQYF.

The chain couples TRBV2 to TRBJ1-6; D remains unclear. The CDR3 totals 15 residues. The germline V gene has CDR1 SNHLY and CDR2 FYNNEI. The germline V and J ends were trimmed by 1 base and 10 bases, with 14 bases remaining between them. The CDR3 DNA reads as TGTGCCAGCAGTGAAGGGCCAGGACTGGGCTCACCCCTCCACTTT. Its protein product is CASSEGPGLGSPLHF.

This chain uses TRBV9 with TRBJ1-5; TRBD1 matches 10 bases. CDR3 length equals 16 residues. Germline lookup yields CDR1 SGDLS and CDR2 YYNGEE. The V and J ends lost 3 bases and 7 bases, in that order; junction bases with no gene match: 10. Here the CDR3 DNA reads TGTGCCAGCAGCGGGAACCCGGACAGGGGGGACCAGCCCCAGCATTTT. It codes for CASSGNPDRGDQPQHF.

V and J are TRBV27 and TRBJ2-3, with TRBD2 matching over 10 bases. CDR1 MNHEY and CDR2 SMNVEV come from the germline V gene (reference sequence). The trim removed 7 bases at V and 5 bases at J, leaving 18 bases unmatched. The CDR3 runs 18 residues. CDR3 in amino acids: CASTSYLQSGRGGDTQYF. DNA for the CDR3: TGTGCCAGCACCTCCTACCTTCAGAGCGGGAGGGGGGGAGATACGCAGTATTTT.

J is TRBJ2-5 and V is TRBV5-6, with TRBD2 matching over 9 bases. The length of the CDR3 is 15 residues. V gave up 1 base and J gave up 4 bases; unmatched junction bases: 5. Germline V gene lookup returns CDR1 SGHDT and CDR2 YYEEEE. DNA of the CDR3: TGTGCCAGCAGCTTGCCGGCGGGGGGGCGAGAGACCCAGTACTTC. Translating it yields CASSLPAGGRETQYF.

V is TRBV28 and J is TRBJ1-5, with 8 bases fitting TRBD1. Per the germline V gene, CDR1 is MDHEN and CDR2 is SYDVKM. The V segment lost 5 bases and the J segment 5 bases; nucleotides outside the gene matches: 20. This CDR3 is built from 19 residues. This CDR3 is CASSIELNRGYLYDQPQHF. Here the CDR3 DNA reads TGTGCCAGCAGTATAGAACTGAACAGGGGGTATCTTTATGATCAGCCCCAGCATTTT.

With respect to this clone: Other nucleotide sequences in the sample specify the same CDR3. The chain links TRBV9 to TRBJ1-2; 11 nucleotides match TRBD1. CDR1 and CDR2 (germline): SGDLS, YYNGEE. V was pared by 3 bases and J by 0 bases, with 13 bases of the junction left unmatched. The CDR3 length is 19 residues. In DNA form, the CDR3 reads TGTGCCAGCAGCGAATCTGTGAGGGACAGGGGGGAATCTAACTATGGCTACACCTTC. Translated: CASSESVRDRGESNYGYTF.

This clone was observed a handful of times. Written as DNA, the CDR3 is TGCGCCAGCAGCTTGGTTTATACGGGACAGGGTGTCACTGAAGCTTTCTTT. Translation gives CASSLVYTGQGVTEAFF. The chain uses TRBV5-1 and TRBJ1-1; 9 nucleotides line up with TRBD1. The germline CDR1 and CDR2 sequences are SGHRS and YFSETQ. CDR3 length: 17 residues. With 0 bases clipped from V and 4 bases from J, the junction kept 10 bases outside the gene matches.